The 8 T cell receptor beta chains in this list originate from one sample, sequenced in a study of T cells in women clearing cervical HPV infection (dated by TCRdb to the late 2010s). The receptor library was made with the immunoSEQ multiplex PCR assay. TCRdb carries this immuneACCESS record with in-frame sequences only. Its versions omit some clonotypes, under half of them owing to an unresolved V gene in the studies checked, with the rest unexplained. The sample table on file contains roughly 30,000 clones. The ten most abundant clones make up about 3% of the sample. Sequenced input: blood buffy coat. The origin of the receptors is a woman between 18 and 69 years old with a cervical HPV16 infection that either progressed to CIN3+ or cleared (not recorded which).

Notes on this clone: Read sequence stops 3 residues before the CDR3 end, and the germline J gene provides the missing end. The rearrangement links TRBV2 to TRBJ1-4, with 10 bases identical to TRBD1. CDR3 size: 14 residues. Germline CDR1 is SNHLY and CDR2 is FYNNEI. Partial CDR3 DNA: TGTGCCAGCACCGGACAGGGGGGGGATTCACCA. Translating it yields CASTGQGGDSP. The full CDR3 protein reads CASTGQGGDSPLFF.

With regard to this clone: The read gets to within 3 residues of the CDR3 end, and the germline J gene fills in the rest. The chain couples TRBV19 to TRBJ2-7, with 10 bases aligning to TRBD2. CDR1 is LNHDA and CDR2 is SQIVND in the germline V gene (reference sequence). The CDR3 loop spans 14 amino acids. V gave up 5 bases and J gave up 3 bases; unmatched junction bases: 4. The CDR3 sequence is CASSWASGGYEQYF. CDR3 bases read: TGTGCCAGTAGTTGGGCTAGCGGGGGCTACGAG.

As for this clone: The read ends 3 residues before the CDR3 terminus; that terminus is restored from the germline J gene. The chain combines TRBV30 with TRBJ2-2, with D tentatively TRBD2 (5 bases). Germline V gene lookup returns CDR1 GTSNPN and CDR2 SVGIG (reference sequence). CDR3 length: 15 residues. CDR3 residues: CAWREREDYNSPLFF. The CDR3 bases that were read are TGTGCCTGGAGGGAGAGGGAAGACTATAATTCACCG.

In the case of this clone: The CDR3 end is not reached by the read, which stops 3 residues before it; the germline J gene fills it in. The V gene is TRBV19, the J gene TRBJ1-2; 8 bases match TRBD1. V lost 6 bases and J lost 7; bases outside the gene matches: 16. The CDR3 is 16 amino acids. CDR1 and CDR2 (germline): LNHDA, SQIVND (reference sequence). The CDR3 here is CASSRNAIQGAAGYTF. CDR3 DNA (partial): TGTGCCAGTAGCCGGAACGCGATCCAGGGGGCTGCTGGC.

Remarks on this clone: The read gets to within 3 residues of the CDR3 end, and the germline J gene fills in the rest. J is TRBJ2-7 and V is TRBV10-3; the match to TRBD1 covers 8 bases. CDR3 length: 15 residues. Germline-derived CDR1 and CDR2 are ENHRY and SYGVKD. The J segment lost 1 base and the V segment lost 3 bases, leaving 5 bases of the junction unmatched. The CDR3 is CAISDLGQASYEQYF. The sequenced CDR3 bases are TGTGCCATCAGTGACCTGGGACAGGCTTCCTACGAG.

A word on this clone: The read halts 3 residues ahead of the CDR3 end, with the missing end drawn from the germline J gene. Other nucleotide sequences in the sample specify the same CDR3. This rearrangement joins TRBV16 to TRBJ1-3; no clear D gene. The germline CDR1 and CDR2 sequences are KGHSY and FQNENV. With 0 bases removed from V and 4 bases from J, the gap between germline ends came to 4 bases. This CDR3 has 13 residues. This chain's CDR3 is CASSQSQGNTIYF. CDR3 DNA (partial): TGTGCCAGCAGCCAATCTCAGGGAAACACC.

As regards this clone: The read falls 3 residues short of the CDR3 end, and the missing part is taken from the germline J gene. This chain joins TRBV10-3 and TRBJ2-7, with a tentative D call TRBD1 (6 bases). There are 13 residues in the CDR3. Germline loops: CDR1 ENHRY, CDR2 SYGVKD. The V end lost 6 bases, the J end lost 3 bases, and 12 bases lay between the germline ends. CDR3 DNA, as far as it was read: TGTGCCATCAGGGGGGCCTCTAACTACGAG. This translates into CAIRGASNYE. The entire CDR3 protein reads CAIRGASNYEQYF.

CDR3 DNA (partial): TGCGCCAGCAGTCGGTACAGCAACTCCTATAATTCACCA. Its protein product is CASSRYSNSYNSP. In full, the CDR3 is CASSRYSNSYNSPLFF. This rearrangement joins TRBV23-1 to TRBJ1-4, with no clear D. Coverage ceases 3 residues before the CDR3 finishes, and the germline J gene fills in the end. TRBV23-1 belongs to the ORF category, with a function that is uncertain. CDR3 length: 16 residues.